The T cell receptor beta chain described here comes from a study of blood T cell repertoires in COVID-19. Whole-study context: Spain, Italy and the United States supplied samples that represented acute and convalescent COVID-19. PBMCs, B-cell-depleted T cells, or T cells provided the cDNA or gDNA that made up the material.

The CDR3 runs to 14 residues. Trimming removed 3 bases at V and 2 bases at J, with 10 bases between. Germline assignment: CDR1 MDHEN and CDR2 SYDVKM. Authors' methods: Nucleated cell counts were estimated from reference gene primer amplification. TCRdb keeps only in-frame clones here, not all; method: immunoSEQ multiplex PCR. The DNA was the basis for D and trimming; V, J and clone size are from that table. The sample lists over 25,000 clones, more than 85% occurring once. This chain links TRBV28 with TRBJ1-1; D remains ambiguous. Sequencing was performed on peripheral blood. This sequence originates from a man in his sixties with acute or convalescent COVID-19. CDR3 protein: CASSFLRDNTEAFF. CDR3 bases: TGTGCCAGCAGTTTCCTGAGAGATAACACTGAAGCTTTCTTT.